This record concerns one T cell receptor (beta chain) sequence. This record comes from a study of PD-1 blockade in classical Hodgkin lymphoma. Every patient experienced relapse after autologous stem cell transplantation, and brentuximab vedotin exposure varied. Best outcomes ranged across complete response, partial response and progressive disease. Method: immunoSEQ multiplex PCR; TCRdb's copy keeps in-frame clones and lacks some. The data contain 35,000 to 50,000 clones, 76% of them singletons. The V end was cut by 3 bases, the J end by 2 bases, with 17 bases between. From germline, CDR1 is MGHRA and CDR2 YSYEKL. There are 16 residues in the CDR3.

Material: peripheral blood mononuclear cells (PBMCs), obtained at baseline. The receptor comes from a human donor with classical Hodgkin lymphoma. This sequence joins TRBV4-1 and TRBJ2-7; D unresolved. As DNA, the CDR3 is TGCGCCAGCAGCCACCCAGGCGGCGGTCAAACCTACGAGCAGTACTTC. Its protein is CASSHPGGGQTYEQYF.